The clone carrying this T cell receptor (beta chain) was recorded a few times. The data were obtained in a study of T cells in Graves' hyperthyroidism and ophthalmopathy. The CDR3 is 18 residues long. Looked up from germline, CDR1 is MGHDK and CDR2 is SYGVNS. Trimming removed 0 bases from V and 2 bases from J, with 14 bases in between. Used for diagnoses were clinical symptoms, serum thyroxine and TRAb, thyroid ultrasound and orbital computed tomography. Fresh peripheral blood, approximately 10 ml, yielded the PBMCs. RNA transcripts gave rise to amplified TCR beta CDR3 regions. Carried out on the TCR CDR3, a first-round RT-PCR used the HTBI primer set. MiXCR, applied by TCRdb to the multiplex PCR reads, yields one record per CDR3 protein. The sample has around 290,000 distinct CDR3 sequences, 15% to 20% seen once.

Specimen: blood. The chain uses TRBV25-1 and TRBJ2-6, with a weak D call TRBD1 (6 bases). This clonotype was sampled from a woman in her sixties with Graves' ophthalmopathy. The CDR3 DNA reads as TGTGCCAGCAGTGAATATTCGGGCAGGGGTGCTGGGGCCAACGTCCTGACTTTC. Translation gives CASSEYSGRGAGANVLTF.